The 12 T cell receptor beta chains below were found in one sample sequenced in a study of blood T cells in healthy people across ages. Next came a second PCR, run for roughly 7 to 12 cycles, which used a sample-barcoded 5' primer along with a J-beta primer mix. TCRdb itself ran the 5' RACE reads through MiXCR, one entry per CDR3 protein. The table has approximately 1,700,000 distinct CDR3 sequences, about two fifths seen once. Sequenced material: blood. These TCRs come from a human donor in good health.

The chain combines TRBV4-3 with TRBJ1-2; D unresolved. CDR1 is LGHNA, CDR2 YSLEER, per germline. The CDR3 contains 15 residues. The ends were cut back, 0 bases at V and 3 bases at J, with 11 bases in the middle. The CDR3 protein is CASSQETVSYYGYTF. CDR3 coding DNA: TGCGCCAGCAGCCAAGAAACGGTCAGCTACTATGGCTACACCTTC.

This clonotype has just one count. CDR3 sequence reads: CASSGQSSSGNTIYF. The CDR3 region has the DNA TGTGCCAGCAGCGGACAAAGCTCCTCTGGAAACACCATATATTTT. The chain couples TRBV12-3 or TRBV12-4 to TRBJ1-3; tentatively, D is TRBD1 (5 bases). The CDR3 contains 15 residues. V was pared by 6 bases and J by 0 bases, with 12 bases between.

The V gene is TRBV29-1, the J gene TRBJ1-2; no clear D gene. There are 11 residues in the CDR3. The V end was cut by 4 bases, the J end by 5 bases, with 8 bases between. CDR1 and CDR2 (germline): SQVTM, ANQGSEA. In DNA form, the CDR3 reads TGCAGCGTTGTGGCCAAATATGGCTACACCTTC. It codes for CSVVAKYGYTF.

This clonotype was counted only a few times. J is TRBJ2-1 and V is TRBV7-8, with 11 bases lining up with TRBD1. There are 16 residues in the CDR3. Trimming at V came to 5 bases and at J to 6 bases, leaving 9 bases not matched to a gene. Per germline, CDR1 SGHVS and CDR2 FQNEAQ. The CDR3 protein is CASSNKPGQGVNEQFF. The CDR3 DNA sequence: TGTGCCAGCAGCAATAAACCGGGACAGGGGGTCAATGAGCAGTTCTTC.

This clonotype has at least ten counts. Here the CDR3 reads CASSYGQGGAFF. The CDR3 nucleotides read TGCGCCAGCAGCTACGGACAGGGAGGAGCTTTCTTT. The chain is built from TRBV5-1 and TRBJ1-1; 8 bases fit TRBD1. V shed 3 bases, J shed 10 bases, and the junction held 5 bases outside the gene matches. CDR1 is SGHRS and CDR2 is YFSETQ in the germline V gene. CDR3 length: 12 amino acids.

V and J are TRBV11-2 and TRBJ2-5; 11 bases match TRBD2. The CDR3 has 16 residues. CDR1 SGHAT and CDR2 FQNNGV come from the germline V gene. V was clipped by 5 bases and J by 10 bases; unmatched bases: 15. The CDR3 bases are TGTGCCAGCAGCCCAGGGGGACTAGCGGCCGAAGGGGTCCAGTACTTC. Amino acid sequence: CASSPGGLAAEGVQYF.

This clonotype was counted only a few times. The J gene is TRBJ2-4, the V gene TRBV7-8; no clear D gene. The DNA end is more similar to TRBJ2-7, so the J call may be wrong. This CDR3 is 15 amino acids long. From germline, CDR1 is SGHVS and CDR2 FQNEAQ. In nucleotides, the CDR3 is TGTGCCAGCAGCTTAAGCCCGGGCGTCGCGGTCGAGCAGTACTTC. It yields the protein CASSLSPGVAVEQYF.

This rearrangement joins TRBV9 to TRBJ1-4, with no clear D. Germline CDR1 is SGDLS and CDR2 is YYNGEE. CDR3 size: 15 residues. With 3 bases removed from V and 7 bases from J, the gap between germline ends came to 16 bases. The CDR3 coding sequence is TGTGCCAGCAGCGCTTATACAAGTCCCGGTGAAAAACTGTTTTTT. As protein: CASSAYTSPGEKLFF.

This chain links TRBV4-1 with TRBJ2-7, with 8 nucleotides matching TRBD1. The CDR3 extends over 15 amino acids. V gave up 4 bases and J gave up 3 bases; unmatched junction bases: 8. Germline CDR1 is MGHRA and CDR2 is YSYEKL. CDR3 residues: CASSPHTGGNYEQYF. The CDR3 nucleotides are TGCGCCAGCAGCCCGCATACAGGGGGTAACTACGAGCAGTACTTC.

Points on this clonotype: A junction end diverges from the germline sequence, so it may reflect a read error. This chain connects TRBV2 to TRBJ1-2, with D uncertain. CDR1 and CDR2 from the germline V gene are SNHLY and FYNNEI. The CDR3 runs 14 residues. In DNA form, the CDR3 reads TGCGCCAGCAGTGAGATCATGGGGTCCTATGGCTACACCTTC. It translates to CASSEIMGSYGYTF. Complete variable domain (other parts from reference TRBV2 and TRBJ1-2): EPEVTQTPSHQVTQMGQEVILRCVPISNHLYFYWYRQILGQKVEFLVSFYNNEISEKSEIFDDQFSVERPDGSNFTLKIRSTKLEDSAMYFCASSEIMGSYGYTFGSGTRLTVV.

The chain joins TRBV6-6 to TRBJ1-2; unclear D gene. This CDR3 has 12 residues. V lost 4 bases and J 6 bases, leaving 9 bases between the germline ends. CDR1 and CDR2 (germline): MNHNY, SVGAGI (reference sequence). The CDR3 nucleotides are TGTGCCAGCAGTTGGGCCATCGATGGCTACACCTTC. Translating it yields CASSWAIDGYTF.

This clonotype turned up a few times. V gene TRBV5-1 combines with J gene TRBJ2-3; D not resolved. V lost 4 bases to trimming and J lost 2 bases, with 14 bases between them. Germline-derived CDR1 and CDR2 are SGHRS and YFSETQ. The CDR3 sequence is 15 residues long. CDR3 coding DNA: TGCGCCAGCAGCCTTGGTCGGGCCCCCACAGATACGCAGTATTTT. This gives the protein CASSLGRAPTDTQYF.